This TCR beta chain is drawn from a study of CD8+CD57+ T cells in acquired aplastic anemia. Overall study: Sorted CD4+ and CD8+ cell DNA averaged roughly 3.2 ug. Study findings and constraints: Between patients and controls, CD8+ Simpson's diversity did not vary significantly.

For CDR3 and TCR beta VDJ profiling, genomic DNA was the template used. One entry per CDR3 protein, called by TCRdb with MiXCR from the reads. The sample shows about 180,000 distinct CDR3 sequences, nearly 65% of them seen only once. The ends were cut back, 2 bases at V and 4 bases at J, with 23 bases in the middle. Germline CDR1 reads DFQATT; CDR2 reads SNEGSKA (reference sequence). CDR3 length: 17 residues. On this clonotype: Its antigen is unknown.

Patients sequenced had flow cytometry evidence of CD8+CD57+ cell expansion. The sample taken for sequencing was sorted CD4+, CD8+, or CD8+CD57+ T cells (not recorded which) from PBMCs. The receptor was derived from a human donor with aplastic anemia. The chain recombines TRBV20-1 with TRBJ2-5; no firm D call. Written as DNA, the CDR3 is TGCAGTGCTAGACCTCAGACCTTACCCTCCGCGAGAGAGACCCAGTACTTC. Its protein is CSARPQTLPSARETQYF.